The clone carrying this T cell receptor beta chain has a count of ten or more. Its specificity is not known. The data were obtained in a study of CD8+CD57+ T cells in acquired aplastic anemia. As for the study in general: The sorted CD4+ and CD8+ cells yielded an average roughly 3 ug of DNA.

General observations from the study: Between the patient and control groups, CD8+ Simpson's diversity did not differ significantly. Patients shared 25 to 35 CD8+ CDR3 sequences with controls.

Trimming left V 5 bases short and J 7 bases short, with 18 bases between. The CDR3 spans 15 residues. The germline V gene encodes CDR1 DFQATT and CDR2 SNEGSKA (reference sequence). TCR beta VDJ and CDR3 profiling used genomic DNA as template. TCRdb reprocessed the reads via MiXCR and lists one record per CDR3 protein. Counted here are about 400,000 distinct CDR3 sequences, 65% to 80% occurring once; the ten biggest clones make up approximately 3.8%. This chain connects TRBV20-1 to TRBJ1-6; D is unclear. The sequenced material came from sorted CD4+, CD8+, or CD8+CD57+ T cells (not recorded which) from PBMCs. The sequence was collected from a human donor in good health, serving as a control. This chain's CDR3 is CSAAPGRLPNSPLHF. The CDR3 bases are TGCAGTGCTGCCCCCGGGCGGCTACCAAATTCACCCCTCCACTTT.